The 27 T cell receptor beta chains in this list originate from one sample, sequenced in a study of cytomegalovirus exposure and HLA in healthy donors. Clones were read by immunoSEQ multiplex PCR, and TCRdb kept only the in-frame ones, dropping some. This table holds about 140,000 clones, about 86% found once. The sequenced sample was PBMCs. The receptors derive from a woman aged 18-29 years in good health and CMV-seropositive.

The chain employs TRBV4-1 and TRBJ1-4; D unresolved. This CDR3 is 11 amino acids long. V dropped 5 bases and J dropped 6 bases, with 4 bases sitting between them. Germline V gene lookup returns CDR1 MGHRA and CDR2 YSYEKL. CDR3 DNA sequence: TGCGCCAGCAGCGAGCATGAAAAACTGTTTTTT. Protein: CASSEHEKLFF.

The rearrangement joins TRBV25-1 to TRBJ2-5, with 7 bases lining up with TRBD2. Germline-derived CDR1 and CDR2 are MGHDK and SYGVNS. The CDR3 spans 13 residues. The J segment lost 6 bases and the V segment lost 4 bases, leaving 5 bases of the junction unmatched. The CDR3 DNA is TGTGCCAGCAGTGTGGCCGGGGGGAAGACCCAGTACTTC. Residues: CASSVAGGKTQYF. Drawing the rest from reference TRBV25-1 and TRBJ2-5, the complete variable domain is EADIYQTPRYLVIGTGKKITLECSQTMGHDKMYWYQQDPGMELHLIHYSYGVNSTEKGDLSSESTVSRIRTEHFPLTLESARPSHTSQYLCASSVAGGKTQYFGPGTRLLVL.

This clone showed up just a few times. V and J are TRBV6-6 and TRBJ2-1, with D tentatively TRBD2 (5 bases). This CDR3 is 13 amino acids long. V lost 4 bases and J lost 5, with 9 bases in between. Per germline, CDR1 MNHNY and CDR2 SVGAGI (reference sequence). This CDR3 is CASSLDWDNEQFF. Here the CDR3 DNA reads TGTGCCAGCAGTTTGGACTGGGACAATGAGCAGTTCTTC.

This chain uses TRBV7-9 with TRBJ2-1; 14 positions match TRBD2. Germline V lookup: CDR1 SEHNR, CDR2 FQNEAQ (reference sequence). The CDR3 runs 15 residues. The V and J ends lost 1 base and 9 bases, in that order; junction bases with no gene match: 2. CDR3 DNA: TGTGCCAGCAGCTTAGGAGGACTAGCGGGAGGTGAGCAGTTCTTC. Amino acid sequence: CASSLGGLAGGEQFF.

V is TRBV19 and J is TRBJ1-5, with a weak D call TRBD1 (5 bases). The CDR3 has 14 residues. Trimming cost V 7 bases and J 7 bases, with 17 bases left between them. The germline V gene has CDR1 LNHDA and CDR2 SQIVND (reference sequence). In nucleotides, the CDR3 is TGTGCCAGTACCAGGGATCGCGGCGGACAGCCCCAGCATTTT. Amino acid sequence: CASTRDRGGQPQHF.

This chain joins TRBV28 and TRBJ2-5; 9 nucleotides match TRBD1. This CDR3 spans 16 amino acids. Trimming took 7 bases from V and 3 from J; bases not matched to a gene: 12. From germline, CDR1 is MDHEN and CDR2 SYDVKM. The CDR3: CASISPPGQGEETQYF. The CDR3 DNA reads as TGTGCCAGCATTTCACCCCCGGGACAGGGAGAAGAGACCCAGTACTTC.

This chain joins TRBV7-6 and TRBJ2-6, with no clear D. V lost 2 bases to trimming and J lost 0 bases, with 11 bases between them. There are 17 residues in the CDR3. Germline CDR1 reads SGHVS; CDR2 reads FNYEAQ. The chain's CDR3 is CASSLLLGDSGANVLTF. The CDR3 DNA reads TGTGCCAGCAGCTTATTATTAGGAGACTCTGGGGCCAACGTCCTGACTTTC.

V usage is TRBV6-5 and J usage is TRBJ1-2, with TRBD1 matching over 7 bases. The CDR3 is 12 residues long. From germline, CDR1 is MNHEY and CDR2 SVGAGI. V dropped 10 bases and J dropped 5; count of bases not matched to a gene: 7. CDR3 sequence (DNA): TGTGCCATAGCGAACAGGGGTTATGGCTACACCTTC. Translated: CAIANRGYGYTF.

The chain carries TRBV6-1 and TRBJ1-2; 7 bases align to TRBD1. The J segment lost 4 bases and the V segment lost 0 bases, leaving 2 bases of the junction unmatched. The CDR3 length is 14 residues. Germline values: CDR1 MNHNS, CDR2 SASEGT. Here the CDR3 DNA reads TGTGCCAGCAGTGAAGCGGGACAGCCCTATGGCTACACCTTC. Protein product: CASSEAGQPYGYTF.

V gene TRBV27 combines with J gene TRBJ1-4; 8 positions match TRBD1. The CDR3 covers 14 residues. Unmatched junction bases numbered 2, after V lost 3 bases and J lost 5 bases. Germline-derived CDR1 and CDR2 are MNHEY and SMNVEV (reference sequence). In nucleotides, the CDR3 is TGTGCCAGCAGTTTTTACAGGGGGAATGAAAAACTGTTTTTT. Encoded protein: CASSFYRGNEKLFF.

The CDR3 region has the DNA TGTGCCAGTAAGACCCGAGGGGAAAAACTGTTTTTT. It codes for CASKTRGEKLFF. The gene calls are TRBV19 and TRBJ1-4; D gene ambiguous. V was pared by 7 bases and J by 8 bases, with 11 bases between. Germline V CDR1 and CDR2: LNHDA, SQIVND (reference sequence). The CDR3 extends over 12 amino acids.

CDR3 nucleotide sequence: TGTGCCAGCAGCCCCGACAGGCTCCCCCCGTTACTTTACAATGAGCAGTTCTTC. It specifies CASSPDRLPPLLYNEQFF. V gene TRBV5-4 combines with J gene TRBJ2-1; weak D call: TRBD1 (6 bases). Germline CDR1 and CDR2: SGHNT and YYREEE (reference sequence). The CDR3 extends over 18 amino acids. V lost 4 bases, J lost 4 bases, and 24 bases lay in between.

This clone was found a few times. CDR3 in amino acids: CASSRQGNGYTF. The CDR3 nucleotides are TGTGCCAGTAGTCGGCAGGGTAATGGCTACACCTTC. This chain joins TRBV19 and TRBJ1-2, with a tentative D call TRBD1 (5 bases). In germline, CDR1 is LNHDA, CDR2 SQIVND (reference sequence). Trimming shortened V by 5 bases and J by 6 bases, and 10 bases separated the two germline ends. The CDR3 contains 12 residues. Full variable domain (missing parts from reference TRBV19 and TRBJ1-2): DGGITQSPKYLFRKEGQNVTLSCEQNLNHDAMYWYRQDPGQGLRLIYYSQIVNDFQKGDIAEGYSVSREKKESFPLTVTSAQKNPTAFYLCASSRQGNGYTFGSGTRLTVV.

The J gene is TRBJ1-3, the V gene TRBV4-3; D unresolved. V lost 9 bases to trimming and J lost 6 bases, with 15 bases between them. This CDR3 contains 13 residues. Per the germline V gene, CDR1 is LGHNA and CDR2 is YSLEER. The CDR3 region has the DNA TGCGCCAGTTCGGTGGAGCTAGAAAACACCATATATTTT. Protein sequence: CASSVELENTIYF.

This clone was picked up one time. The chain employs TRBV11-1 and TRBJ2-7; 10 bases match TRBD1. This CDR3 has 14 residues. Germline V lookup: CDR1 SGHAT, CDR2 FQDESV (reference sequence). J was trimmed by 3 bases and V by 5 bases; bases with no gene match: 4. CDR3 in amino acids: CASSLGQGDYEQYF. CDR3 DNA sequence: TGTGCCAGCAGCCTAGGACAGGGGGACTACGAGCAGTACTTC. Based on the CDR3 plus reference TRBV11-1 and TRBJ2-7, the full variable domain is EAEVAQSPRYKITEKSQAVAFWCDPISGHATLYWYRQILGQGPELLVQFQDESVVDDSQLPKDRFSAERLKGVDSTLKIQPAELGDSAMYLCASSLGQGDYEQYFGPGTRLTVT.

The genes are TRBV5-1 and TRBJ2-7, with 9 bases fitting TRBD2. After removal of 2 bases from V and 3 bases from J, the junction contained 6 bases not matched to a gene. Germline V lookup: CDR1 SGHRS, CDR2 YFSETQ. The CDR3 spans 15 residues. The CDR3 sequence: CASSLGGAGGYEQYF. The CDR3 DNA reads as TGCGCCAGCAGCTTAGGTGGAGCGGGAGGCTACGAGCAGTACTTC.

The chain is built from TRBV4-2 and TRBJ2-5; TRBD2 matches 9 bases. The CDR3 is 18 residues long. Losses at the gene ends were 1 base for V and 3 bases for J; bases not matched to a gene: 12. CDR1 is LGHNA and CDR2 is YNFKEQ in the germline V gene. The CDR3 loop is CASSQGLVAGAAEETQYF. In DNA form, the CDR3 reads TGTGCCAGCAGCCAAGGATTGGTAGCGGGGGCCGCGGAAGAGACCCAGTACTTC.

The rearrangement joins TRBV7-3 to TRBJ2-7; D gene unclear. Germline CDR1 is SGHTA and CDR2 is FQGTGA. The CDR3 is 13 amino acids. Trimming took off 2 bases at V and 3 bases at J, with 8 bases between the two ends. The CDR3 sequence is CASSLGSGYEQYF. The CDR3 nucleotides read TGTGCCAGCAGCTTAGGCTCGGGCTACGAGCAGTACTTC.

The CDR3 DNA is TGTGCCAGCAGCCAAGCAGAAGGGGGCAATGAGCAGTTCTTC. Protein: CASSQAEGGNEQFF. V usage is TRBV4-2 and J usage is TRBJ2-1, with D perhaps TRBD1 (6 bases). Germline V lookup: CDR1 LGHNA, CDR2 YNFKEQ. The CDR3 totals 14 residues. V was pared by 1 base and J by 6 bases, with 10 bases between.

V usage is TRBV28 and J usage is TRBJ1-2; D gene unclear. The CDR3 consists of 12 residues. Trimming cost V 10 bases and J 6 bases, with 15 bases left between them. CDR1 and CDR2 (germline): MDHEN, SYDVKM. Here the CDR3 reads CATTWSRDGYTF. The CDR3 DNA is TGTGCCACCACCTGGTCCCGAGATGGCTACACCTTC.

The genes are TRBV29-1 and TRBJ1-2; D may be TRBD1 (5 bases). Trimming left V 4 bases short and J 4 bases short, with 13 bases between. The CDR3 runs to 13 residues. CDR1 is SQVTM and CDR2 is ANQGSEA in the germline V gene. CDR3 nucleotide sequence: TGCAGCGTTGGACAGCAGTACCCCTATGGCTACACCTTC. This sequence encodes CSVGQQYPYGYTF.

The chain combines TRBV5-4 with TRBJ2-2; 8 bases map to TRBD2. The germline gives CDR1 SGHNT, CDR2 YYREEE (reference sequence). With 4 bases clipped from V and 4 bases from J, the junction kept 6 bases outside the gene matches. The CDR3 runs 15 residues. CDR3: CASSKSGGTTGELFF. CDR3 DNA sequence: TGTGCCAGCAGCAAGTCGGGGGGGACCACCGGGGAGCTGTTTTTT.

The chain uses TRBV9 and TRBJ2-7; maybe TRBD1 (5 bases). Germline V gene lookup returns CDR1 SGDLS and CDR2 YYNGEE. V lost 4 bases and J 3 bases, leaving 17 bases between the germline ends. CDR3 length equals 15 residues. For the CDR3, the DNA is TGTGCCAGCAGCCCCCAGGGTCCAGGTCGCTACGAGCAGTACTTC. This sequence encodes CASSPQGPGRYEQYF.

The rearrangement uses TRBV6-1 and TRBJ2-4, with TRBD1 matching 9 bases. V trimming: 6 bases; J trimming: 15 bases; junction bases outside the gene matches: 12. Per germline, CDR1 MNHNS and CDR2 SASEGT. The CDR3 length is 13 residues. The DNA of the CDR3 is TGTGCCAGCAGATTTACAGGGGGCGGCGGTGCGTACTTC. This codes for CASRFTGGGGAYF.

This clone occurred once. V usage is TRBV20-1 and J usage is TRBJ1-2; D may be TRBD1 (5 bases). The CDR3 spans 11 residues. CDR1 and CDR2 from the germline V gene are DFQATT and SNEGSKA (reference sequence). Trimming shortened V by 1 base and J by 8 bases, and 8 bases separated the two germline ends. CDR3 sequence reads: CSARAGMGYTF. As DNA, the CDR3 is TGCAGTGCTAGAGCAGGGATGGGCTACACCTTC.

The rearrangement joins TRBV27 to TRBJ1-5, with D possibly matching TRBD1 (5 bases). This CDR3 has 14 residues. Between the trimmed V and J ends, which lost 4 bases and 5 bases, there was a span of 12 bases. Germline CDR1 and CDR2: MNHEY and SMNVEV (reference sequence). This chain's CDR3 is CASSWGGRDQPQHF. For the CDR3, the DNA is TGTGCCAGCAGTTGGGGGGGTCGTGATCAGCCCCAGCATTTT.

The J gene is TRBJ2-3, the V gene TRBV7-6; weak D call: TRBD1 (6 bases). V dropped 1 base and J dropped 2 bases, with 13 bases sitting between them. The CDR3 is 16 residues long. Germline CDR1 reads SGHVS; CDR2 reads FNYEAQ. CDR3 DNA sequence: TGTGCCAGCAGCTTAGACGGGGCAGGGGCCACAGATACGCAGTATTTT. It translates to CASSLDGAGATDTQYF.